The 5 T cell receptor beta chains listed next were all sequenced from one sample in a study of identical twins' blood T cells. TCRdb re-called the 5' RACE reads through MiXCR, storing one row per CDR3 protein. This table has 300,000 to 450,000 distinct CDR3 sequences, roughly 31% appearing once. The source material was PBMCs. These receptors all come from a woman aged 18 to 55 in good health.

V usage is TRBV28 and J usage is TRBJ2-7, with TRBD1 matching 8 bases. CDR1 is MDHEN, CDR2 SYDVKM, per germline. The length of the CDR3 is 14 residues. Germline trimming cut 6 bases from V and 3 bases from J; bases unmatched to any gene: 7. Here the CDR3 DNA reads TGTGCCAGCAGACCGGGACAGGACAACTACGAGCAGTACTTC. This encodes CASRPGQDNYEQYF.

This clonotype occurred a few times. This chain connects TRBV20-1 to TRBJ2-1, with D possibly matching TRBD1 (7 bases). V lost 2 bases and J lost 6, with 20 bases in between. Germline CDR1 reads DFQATT; CDR2 reads SNEGSKA (reference sequence). The CDR3 length is 16 residues. The CDR3 loop is CSARTPAGGPSNEQFF. DNA for the CDR3: TGCAGTGCTAGAACCCCAGCAGGGGGGCCCAGCAATGAGCAGTTCTTC.

This clonotype occurred a few times. The CDR3 bases are TGCAGTGCCCAGTCCGAGATGTGGGAAAAACTGTTTTTT. It codes for CSAQSEMWEKLFF. The chain is built from TRBV20-1 and TRBJ1-4, with no clear D. Trimming removed 6 bases from V and 8 bases from J, with 16 bases in between. The CDR3 loop spans 13 amino acids. Germline V CDR1 and CDR2: DFQATT, SNEGSKA (reference sequence).

V gene TRBV5-6 combines with J gene TRBJ2-2; tentative D call: TRBD2 (6 bases). The CDR3 extends over 16 amino acids. Looked up from germline, CDR1 is SGHDT and CDR2 is YYEEEE. The germline V and J ends were trimmed by 3 bases and 0 bases, with 12 bases remaining between them. The CDR3 nucleotides read TGTGCCAGCAGCTCGTTTTGGGGGGCGAACACCGGGGAGCTGTTTTTT. Protein sequence: CASSSFWGANTGELFF. The full variable domain, in which reference TRBV5-6 and TRBJ2-2 provide the parts outside the CDR3, is DAGVTQSPTHLIKTRGQQVTLRCSPKSGHDTVSWYQQALGQGPQFIFQYYEEEERQRGNFPDRFSGHQFPNYSSELNVNALLLGDSALYLCASSSFWGANTGELFFGEGSRLTVL.

In this sample, this clonotype turned up a few times. As DNA, the CDR3 is TGCAGTGCTACGACGACTGATGAGACCCAGTACTTC. It yields the protein CSATTTDETQYF. This rearrangement joins TRBV20-1 to TRBJ2-5; D gene uncertain. The CDR3 length is 12 residues. Looked up from germline, CDR1 is DFQATT and CDR2 is SNEGSKA (reference sequence). The ends were cut back, 4 bases at V and 5 bases at J, with 11 bases in the middle.